The present T cell receptor beta chain was sequenced within a study of T-cell reconstitution after alpha-beta-depleted transplantation in children. Preparing the TCRbeta library involved the use of unique molecular identifiers. Using its own MiXCR run on the PCR reads, TCRdb lists one record per CDR3 protein. Found here are approximately 290,000 distinct CDR3 sequences, roughly 11% of them singletons; the top ten hold around 20%. Study-wide findings and caveats: From newly produced T cells came most of the T-cell counts and diversity one year after transplant. At day 60, the high TCRbeta diversity found in some patients originated from recipient T cells and thymic progenitors that had survived. At around two months after transplant, the alpha-beta T cells were reportedly derived from several hundred expanded clones that came from non-depleted graft cells.

V lost 3 bases, J lost 4 bases, and 6 bases stayed unmatched. The CDR3 consists of 14 residues. The germline CDR1 and CDR2 sequences are LGHDT and YNNKEL (reference sequence). This clonotype was recorded at least ten times. Its antigen is unknown. The chain links TRBV3-1 to TRBJ2-7; 7 positions agree with TRBD2. This sequence was found in a male patient between 2 and 9 years old who had a stem cell transplant for chronic granulomatous disease, so the T cells may come from the graft donor. The specimen comprised peripheral blood, sampled 180 days after TCRalphabeta/CD19-depleted stem cell transplant. The CDR3: CASSQGGGPYEQYF. CDR3 nucleotide sequence: TGTGCCAGCAGCCAGGGCGGGGGACCTTACGAGCAGTACTTC.